The 18 T cell receptor beta chains given below trace back to one sample, sequenced in a study of regulatory T cells in long-lasting Graves disease. Libraries of TCR beta came from iRepertoire HTBI primers plus Arm-PCR of CDR3 regions. TCRdb reprocessed the multiplex PCR reads with MiXCR, giving one entry per CDR3 protein. The sample holds 550,000 to 700,000 distinct CDR3 sequences, roughly 16% seen once. Time point of the sample: newly diagnosed GD, antithyroid drugs for less than 3 months. Extracted RNA from PBMCs served as the source of the TCR library. These data also featured in a second study, about T cells in Graves' hyperthyroidism and ophthalmopathy.

The material was peripheral blood mononuclear cells (PBMCs), obtained at new diagnosis, from a patient treated with antithyroid drugs. All receptors come from a young man with Graves disease.

This clonotype was seen at least ten times. The chain links TRBV3-1 to TRBJ2-1; D gene ambiguous. Germline CDR1 reads LGHDT; CDR2 reads YNNKEL (reference sequence). CDR3 length equals 17 residues. With 3 bases removed from V and 0 bases from J, the gap between germline ends came to 15 bases. CDR3 in amino acids: CASSHDPGSSSYNEQFF. In DNA form, the CDR3 reads TGTGCCAGCAGCCACGACCCCGGTTCAAGCTCCTACAATGAGCAGTTCTTC.

The chain joins TRBV5-1 to TRBJ2-7; 8 bases match TRBD2. V lost 0 bases and J lost 4; bases outside the gene matches: 3. The germline gives CDR1 SGHRS, CDR2 YFSETQ. This CDR3 contains 14 residues. DNA for the CDR3: TGCGCCAGCAGCTTGGAAGCGGGGGTATACGAGCAGTACTTC. It encodes CASSLEAGVYEQYF.

The rearrangement joins TRBV7-2 to TRBJ1-5, with D tentatively TRBD1 (5 bases). Germline assignment: CDR1 SGHTA and CDR2 FQGNSA. The CDR3 loop spans 13 amino acids. Trimming stripped 4 bases from V and 5 bases from J, with 9 bases between. The CDR3 DNA is TGTGCCAGCAGCTGGGGGAGAGATCAGCCCCAGCATTTT. This sequence encodes CASSWGRDQPQHF.

This sequence joins TRBV11-2 and TRBJ2-5, with 10 positions matching TRBD1. Germline V CDR1 and CDR2: SGHAT, FQNNGV. The CDR3 runs 15 residues. Losses at the gene ends were 5 bases for V and 2 bases for J; bases not matched to a gene: 5. The CDR3 loop is CASSQGGQGQETQYF. The CDR3 DNA reads as TGTGCCAGCAGCCAAGGGGGACAGGGGCAAGAGACCCAGTACTTC.

This clonotype was detected only a few times. This chain connects TRBV5-1 to TRBJ1-2; 12 bases agree with TRBD1. The length of the CDR3 is 16 residues. J was trimmed by 4 bases and V by 4 bases; bases with no gene match: 8. Germline-derived CDR1 and CDR2 are SGHRS and YFSETQ. The CDR3 DNA sequence: TGCGCCAGCAGCCCCCGGGGACAGGGGGCGTTCTATGGCTACACCTTC. Translated: CASSPRGQGAFYGYTF.

This clonotype showed up just a few times. The chain has TRBV6-5 and TRBJ1-1, with D tentatively TRBD1 (5 bases). V lost 0 bases and J 6 bases, leaving 14 bases between the germline ends. CDR3 length: 15 residues. The V gene's germline CDR1 is MNHEY and CDR2 SVGAGI. CDR3 residues: CASSYSQSGLAEAFF. In DNA form, the CDR3 reads TGTGCCAGCAGTTACTCTCAATCGGGGCTTGCTGAAGCTTTCTTT.

This clonotype was counted between two and nine times. This chain links TRBV4-1 with TRBJ2-3, with 11 bases aligning to TRBD2. Germline V gene sequence: CDR1 MGHRA, CDR2 YSYEKL. The CDR3 runs to 14 residues. V shed 0 bases and J 14 bases; nucleotides not matched to a gene: 7. The CDR3 coding sequence is TGCGCCAGCAGCCAAGAAGGTCTAGCGGGAGGTCCGTATTTT. Translated: CASSQEGLAGGPYF.

This clonotype was seen repeatedly, ten times or more. The chain has TRBV11-2 and TRBJ1-1, with D perhaps TRBD1 (5 bases). Trimming pared 5 bases from V and 9 bases from J, leaving 22 bases between. The CDR3 runs 15 residues. The germline V gene encodes CDR1 SGHAT and CDR2 FQNNGV. This CDR3 is CASSPNHPGPNKAFF. In DNA, the CDR3 is TGTGCCAGCAGCCCAAACCATCCGGGACCCAACAAAGCTTTCTTT.

This clonotype was found many times. The chain employs TRBV7-8 and TRBJ2-1; D not resolved. The CDR3 consists of 12 residues. Looked up from germline, CDR1 is SGHVS and CDR2 is FQNEAQ. Trimming shortened V by 5 bases and J by 15 bases, and 17 bases separated the two germline ends. CDR3 protein: CASSPERSQRFF. In DNA, the CDR3 is TGTGCCAGCAGCCCAGAACGCTCCCAGCGGTTCTTC.

A remark on this clonotype: One end of the junction fails to match germline, which may point to a read error. This chain uses TRBV5-1 with TRBJ2-2; D might be TRBD2 (6 bases). The CDR3 is 14 residues long. The germline CDR1 and CDR2 sequences are SGHRS and YFSETQ. The CDR3 is CASSLDTPGGELLF. In DNA, the CDR3 is TGCGCCAGCAGCTTGGATACCCCCGGCGGGGAGCTGCTTTTT. The whole variable domain, remainder taken from reference TRBV5-1 and TRBJ2-2, is KAGVTQTPRYLIKTRGQQVTLSCSPISGHRSVSWYQQTPGQGLQFLFEYFSETQRNKGNFPGRFSGRQFSNSRSEMNVSTLELGDSALYLCASSLDTPGGELLFGEGSRLTVL.

This clonotype was seen repeatedly, ten times or more. The gene calls are TRBV3-1 and TRBJ2-7; D not certain. In germline, CDR1 is LGHDT, CDR2 YNNKEL (reference sequence). The CDR3 covers 14 residues. V lost 1 base, J lost 6 bases, and 13 bases lay in between. The CDR3 DNA follows: TGTGCCAGCAGCCAAGGTCGGAGCTTCGGCGAGCAGTACTTC. This translates into CASSQGRSFGEQYF.

The table lists this clonotype with many counts. This chain uses TRBV11-2 with TRBJ2-4, with D perhaps matching TRBD2 (5 bases). V was clipped by 1 base and J by 9 bases, with 10 bases between them. The CDR3 totals 13 residues. Germline values: CDR1 SGHAT, CDR2 FQNNGV. The CDR3 loop is CASSLGLGSIQYF. The CDR3 DNA sequence: TGTGCCAGCAGCTTAGGGTTGGGGAGCATTCAGTACTTC. The variable domain in full, completed from reference TRBV11-2 and TRBJ2-4, reads EAGVAQSPRYKIIEKRQSVAFWCNPISGHATLYWYQQILGQGPKLLIQFQNNGVVDDSQLPKDRFSAERLKGVDSTLKIQPAKLEDSAVYLCASSLGLGSIQYFGAGTRLSVL.

Concerning this clonotype: One base away lies a much larger clone, so this may be a sequencing read error. V usage is TRBV28 and J usage is TRBJ2-7; maybe TRBD2 (7 bases). The CDR3 length is 16 residues. Germline V gives CDR1 MDHEN, CDR2 SYDVKM. This chain's CDR3 is CAGSTWGGESDYEQYF. The CDR3 coding sequence is TGTGCCGGCAGTACCTGGGGGGGCGAATCTGATTACGAGCAGTACTTC.

This clonotype was counted many times. The V gene is TRBV27, the J gene TRBJ1-2, with D perhaps matching TRBD1 (5 bases). The CDR3 runs to 16 residues. Germline V gene data show CDR1 as MNHEY and CDR2 as SMNVEV (reference sequence). Trimming took 4 bases from V and 3 from J, leaving 18 bases between them. The CDR3 protein is CASSSTRPEGYYGYTF. DNA of the CDR3: TGTGCCAGCAGTTCGACTCGCCCCGAGGGGTACTATGGCTACACCTTC.

There are a few counts of this clonotype. The chain combines TRBV15 with TRBJ2-7; 8 bases match TRBD1. The length of the CDR3 is 14 residues. Germline V gene data show CDR1 as LNHNV and CDR2 as YYDKDF (reference sequence). V dropped 4 bases and J dropped 7; count of bases not matched to a gene: 9. CDR3 sequence (DNA): TGTGCCACCAGCATCCAGGGGGCAGGGGGGGAGCAGTACTTC. This translates into CATSIQGAGGEQYF.

To note about this clonotype: A much more abundant neighbour one base away suggests this may be a read error. The chain links TRBV2 to TRBJ1-6, with D uncertain. The germline V gene has CDR1 SNHLY and CDR2 FYNNEI. This CDR3 spans 13 amino acids. The CDR3 loop is CASSEQGNSPLRF. The CDR3 coding sequence is TGTGCCAGCAGTGAACAAGGAAATTCACCCCTCCGCTTT. The complete variable domain, with remaining parts taken from reference TRBV2 and TRBJ1-6, reads EPEVTQTPSHQVTQMGQEVILRCVPISNHLYFYWYRQILGQKVEFLVSFYNNEISEKSEIFDDQFSVERPDGSNFTLKIRSTKLEDSAMYFCASSEQGNSPLRFGNGTRLTVT.

The chain links TRBV7-3 to TRBJ2-1; D unresolved. The CDR3 covers 16 residues. Trimming stripped 5 bases from V and 1 base from J, with 15 bases between. Germline V gives CDR1 SGHTA, CDR2 FQGTGA. This CDR3 reads CASSPGGVRSYNEQFF. The CDR3 DNA reads TGTGCCAGCAGCCCCGGCGGTGTTCGTTCCTACAATGAGCAGTTCTTC.

The chain links TRBV27 to TRBJ2-3; possibly TRBD2 for D (5 bases). Trimming stripped 1 base from V and 0 bases from J, with 17 bases between. The CDR3 is 18 residues long. Per the germline V gene, CDR1 is MNHEY and CDR2 is SMNVEV (reference sequence). CDR3 in amino acids: CASSLYILGSGSTDTQYF. CDR3 DNA: TGTGCCAGCAGTTTATATATTTTGGGGAGCGGCAGCACAGATACGCAGTATTTT.